Described below is a single T cell receptor (beta chain) sequence and its context. Its matching antigen is unknown. This specimen comes from a study of radiotherapy plus CTLA-4 blockade in lung cancer. Study-level information: Disease control was achieved by around 32% of patients, and objective responses by 15% to 20%.

Study-level points and caveats: With interferon-beta, early dynamics of blood T cell clones were reported to best predict response. After radiotherapy and ipilimumab, tumor-derived clones expanded in peripheral blood.

The CDR3 has 12 residues. Trimming shortened V by 5 bases and J by 1 base, and 7 bases separated the two germline ends. Germline CDR1 SGHRS, CDR2 YFSETQ. In chemo-refractory metastatic non-small-cell lung cancer, patients got ipilimumab CTLA-4 blockade together with focal radiation. Produced via immunoSEQ multiplex PCR; TCRdb's table is partial and in-frame only. The profile shows some 73,000 clones, 78% of them singletons. The sample here was peripheral blood, taken from a patient treated with radiotherapy plus ipilimumab. This TCR derives from a human donor with non-small cell lung cancer whose response to radiotherapy plus ipilimumab could not be evaluated. Some clones in this sample may be carry-over from other donors' samples. The chain has TRBV5-1 and TRBJ2-7; a weak D match, TRBD1 (5 bases). CDR3 region: CASSAGSYEQYF. The CDR3, as DNA: TGCGCCAGCAGTGCAGGGTCCTACGAGCAGTACTTC.